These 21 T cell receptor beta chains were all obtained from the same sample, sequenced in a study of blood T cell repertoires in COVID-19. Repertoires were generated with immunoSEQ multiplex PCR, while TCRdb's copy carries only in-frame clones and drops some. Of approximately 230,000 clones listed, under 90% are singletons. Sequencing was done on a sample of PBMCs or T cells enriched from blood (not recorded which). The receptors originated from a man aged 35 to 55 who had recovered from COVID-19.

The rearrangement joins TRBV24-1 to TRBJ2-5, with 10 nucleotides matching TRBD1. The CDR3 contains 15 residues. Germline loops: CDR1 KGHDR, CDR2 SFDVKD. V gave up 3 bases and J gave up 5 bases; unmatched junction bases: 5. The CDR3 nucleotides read TGTGCCACCAGTGATGAAAGGACAGGGGGGGAGACCCAGTACTTC. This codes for CATSDERTGGETQYF.

The CDR3 spells CSARTGRADTEAFF. In DNA form, the CDR3 reads TGCAGCGCCAGGACAGGGCGAGCGGACACTGAAGCTTTCTTT. The chain uses TRBV29-1 and TRBJ1-1; TRBD1 matches 8 bases. J gave up 3 bases and V 7 bases, and 10 bases lay outside the gene matches. Germline CDR1 is SQVTM and CDR2 is ANQGSEA. CDR3 length: 14 residues.

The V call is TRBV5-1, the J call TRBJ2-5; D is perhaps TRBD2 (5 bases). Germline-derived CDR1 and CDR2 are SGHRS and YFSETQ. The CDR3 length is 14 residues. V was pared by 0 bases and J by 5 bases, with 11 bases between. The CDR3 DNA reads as TGCGCCAGCAGCTTGGTCGCGGGTCACGAGACCCAGTACTTC. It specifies CASSLVAGHETQYF.

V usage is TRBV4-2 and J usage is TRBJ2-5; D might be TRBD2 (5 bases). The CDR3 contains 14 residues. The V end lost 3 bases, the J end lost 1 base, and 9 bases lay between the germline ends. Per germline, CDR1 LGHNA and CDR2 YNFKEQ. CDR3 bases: TGTGCCAGCAGCCAGGCTCGGGGCCAAGAGACCCAGTACTTC. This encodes CASSQARGQETQYF.

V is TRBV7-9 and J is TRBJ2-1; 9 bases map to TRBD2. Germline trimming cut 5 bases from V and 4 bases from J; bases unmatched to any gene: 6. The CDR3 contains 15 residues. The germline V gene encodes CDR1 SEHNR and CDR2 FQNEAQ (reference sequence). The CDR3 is CASSQGRGGYNEQFF. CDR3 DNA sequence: TGTGCCAGCAGCCAGGGGCGGGGGGGATACAATGAGCAGTTCTTC.

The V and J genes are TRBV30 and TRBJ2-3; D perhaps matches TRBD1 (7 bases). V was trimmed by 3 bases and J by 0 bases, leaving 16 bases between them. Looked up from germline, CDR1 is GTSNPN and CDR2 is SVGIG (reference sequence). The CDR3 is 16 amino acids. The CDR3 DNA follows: TGTGCCTGGAGCCGGCGGGGACAGCCGAGCACAGATACGCAGTATTTT. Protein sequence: CAWSRRGQPSTDTQYF.

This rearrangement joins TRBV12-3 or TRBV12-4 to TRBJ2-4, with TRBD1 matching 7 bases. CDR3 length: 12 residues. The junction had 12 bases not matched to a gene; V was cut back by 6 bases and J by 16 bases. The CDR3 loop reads CASSQARQGGYF. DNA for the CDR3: TGTGCCAGCAGCCAAGCCCGACAGGGTGGATACTTC.

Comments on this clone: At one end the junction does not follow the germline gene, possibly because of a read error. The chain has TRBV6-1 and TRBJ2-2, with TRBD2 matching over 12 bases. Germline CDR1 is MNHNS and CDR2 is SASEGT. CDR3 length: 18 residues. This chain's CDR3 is CASIEYGLAGINTGELFF. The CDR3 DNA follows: TGTGCCAGCATTGAATACGGACTAGCGGGGATAAACACCGGGGAGCTGTTTTTT.

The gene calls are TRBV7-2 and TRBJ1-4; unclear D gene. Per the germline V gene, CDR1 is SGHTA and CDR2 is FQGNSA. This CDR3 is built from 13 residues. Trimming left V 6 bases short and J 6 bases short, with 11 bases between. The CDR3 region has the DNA TGTGCCAGCAGTTCCAGGAAGGATGAAAAACTGTTTTTT. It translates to CASSSRKDEKLFF. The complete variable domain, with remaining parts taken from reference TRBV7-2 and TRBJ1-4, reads GAGVSQSPSNKVTEKGKDVELRCDPISGHTALYWYRQSLGQGLEFLIYFQGNSAPDKSGLPSDRFSAERTGGSVSTLTIQRTQQEDSAVYLCASSSRKDEKLFFGSGTQLSVL.

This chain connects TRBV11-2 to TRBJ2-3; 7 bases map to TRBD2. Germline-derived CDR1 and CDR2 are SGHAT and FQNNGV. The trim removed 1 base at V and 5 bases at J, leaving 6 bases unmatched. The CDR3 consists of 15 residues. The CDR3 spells CASSLAGGMGDTQYF. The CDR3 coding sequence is TGTGCCAGCAGCTTAGCGGGAGGTATGGGAGATACGCAGTATTTT.

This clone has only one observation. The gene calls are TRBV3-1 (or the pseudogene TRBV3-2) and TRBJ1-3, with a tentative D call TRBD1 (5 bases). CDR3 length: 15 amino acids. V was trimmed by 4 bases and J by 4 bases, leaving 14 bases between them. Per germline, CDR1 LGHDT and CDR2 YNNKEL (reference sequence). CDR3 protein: CASSPFQGMGNTIYF. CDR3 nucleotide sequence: TGTGCCAGCAGCCCCTTCCAGGGAATGGGAAACACCATATATTTT.

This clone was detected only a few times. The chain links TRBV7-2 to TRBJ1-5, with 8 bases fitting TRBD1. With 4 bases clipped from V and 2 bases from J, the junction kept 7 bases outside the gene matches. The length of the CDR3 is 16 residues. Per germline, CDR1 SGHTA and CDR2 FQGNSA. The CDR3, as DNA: TGTGCCAGCAGCTCTGGACAGGGCTACGGCAATCAGCCCCAGCATTTT. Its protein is CASSSGQGYGNQPQHF.

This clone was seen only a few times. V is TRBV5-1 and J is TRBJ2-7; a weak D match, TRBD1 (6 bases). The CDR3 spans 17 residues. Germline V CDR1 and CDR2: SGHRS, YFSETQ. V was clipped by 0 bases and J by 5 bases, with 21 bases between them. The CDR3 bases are TGCGCCAGCAGCTTGGAATTTGGTAGGGGGACGCTGCACGAGCAGTACTTC. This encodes CASSLEFGRGTLHEQYF. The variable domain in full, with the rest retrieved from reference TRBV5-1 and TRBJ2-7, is KAGVTQTPRYLIKTRGQQVTLSCSPISGHRSVSWYQQTPGQGLQFLFEYFSETQRNKGNFPGRFSGRQFSNSRSEMNVSTLELGDSALYLCASSLEFGRGTLHEQYFGPGTRLTVT.

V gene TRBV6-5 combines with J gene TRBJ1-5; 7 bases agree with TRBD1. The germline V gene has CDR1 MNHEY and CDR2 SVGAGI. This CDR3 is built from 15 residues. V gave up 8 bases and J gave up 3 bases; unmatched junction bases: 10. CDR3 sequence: CASFLTQGNNQPQHF. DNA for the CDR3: TGTGCCAGCTTTTTGACACAGGGGAACAATCAGCCCCAGCATTTT.

The CDR3 sequence is CAEETGANTEAFF. CDR3 bases: TGTGCCGAGGAGACTGGGGCGAACACTGAAGCTTTCTTT. V is TRBV30 and J is TRBJ1-1; maybe TRBD1 (5 bases). The germline CDR1 and CDR2 sequences are GTSNPN and SVGIG (reference sequence). The CDR3 is made up of 13 amino acids. V was shortened by 8 bases and J by 1 base, with 14 bases between the two germline ends.

The CDR3 DNA is TGCAGCGTAAATCAGGTTGCGAACACTGAAGCTTTCTTT. This translates into CSVNQVANTEAFF. The chain has TRBV29-1 and TRBJ1-1; D not resolved. Germline V gives CDR1 SQVTM, CDR2 ANQGSEA. Trimming took 6 bases from V and 1 from J, leaving 12 bases between them. The CDR3 has 13 residues.

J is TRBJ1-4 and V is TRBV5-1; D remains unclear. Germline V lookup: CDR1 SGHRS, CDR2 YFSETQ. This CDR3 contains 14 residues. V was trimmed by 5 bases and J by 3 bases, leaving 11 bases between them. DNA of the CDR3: TGCGCCAGCAGGACGGGAGAGGCTAATGAAAAACTGTTTTTT. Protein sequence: CASRTGEANEKLFF.

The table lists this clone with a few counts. CDR3 nucleotide sequence: TGTGCCAGCAGCGTAGCGACAAACTCCTACAATGAGCAGTTCTTC. It specifies CASSVATNSYNEQFF. The chain combines TRBV9 with TRBJ2-1; no clear D. CDR1 SGDLS and CDR2 YYNGEE come from the germline V gene. This CDR3 is built from 15 residues. Trimming cost V 0 bases and J 0 bases, with 7 bases left between them.

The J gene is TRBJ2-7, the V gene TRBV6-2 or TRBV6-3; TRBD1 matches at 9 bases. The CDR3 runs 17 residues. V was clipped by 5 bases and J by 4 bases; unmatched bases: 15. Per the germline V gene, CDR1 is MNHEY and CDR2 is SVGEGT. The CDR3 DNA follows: TGTGCCAGCAGTGACGGGGCCGGGACAGGGACGCGGTACGAGCAGTACTTC. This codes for CASSDGAGTGTRYEQYF.

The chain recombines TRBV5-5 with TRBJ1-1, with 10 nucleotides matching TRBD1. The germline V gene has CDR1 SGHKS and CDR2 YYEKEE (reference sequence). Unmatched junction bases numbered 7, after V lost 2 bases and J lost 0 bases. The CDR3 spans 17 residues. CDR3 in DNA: TGTGCCAGCAGCTTTGACAGGGGGCAGAGCATGAACACTGAAGCTTTCTTT. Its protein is CASSFDRGQSMNTEAFF.

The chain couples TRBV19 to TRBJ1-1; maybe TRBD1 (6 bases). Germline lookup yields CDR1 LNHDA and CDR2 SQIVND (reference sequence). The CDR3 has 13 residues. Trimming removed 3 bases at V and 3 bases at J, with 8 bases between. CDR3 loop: CASSMGAHTEAFF. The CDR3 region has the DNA TGTGCCAGTAGTATGGGGGCACACACTGAAGCTTTCTTT.